These T cell receptor beta chains were read from a single sample in a study of T-cell memory formation after mild COVID-19. A single record per CDR3 protein comes from TCRdb applying MiXCR to the 5' RACE reads. The sample lists roughly 250,000 distinct CDR3 sequences, around 17% occurring once. Input material: PBMCs or a T cell subset sorted from them (not recorded which). Receptor source: a man between 18 and 29 years old who had mild COVID-19 (a few samples of this study predate the infection). Cell type and time point are not known. Each CDR3 is given with its conserved first and last residue. Each record gives: D gene, V gene, clone size, J gene, CDR3 DNA, CDR3 protein. The D gene is left open where the match is weak. Clone size is stated in some rows and not others, as once, few, many or a class when expanded.

>NA|TRBV15|few|TRBJ1-2
TGTGCCACCAGCAGAGACAGACCCTATGGCTACACCTTC
CATSRDRPYGYTF
>NA|TRBV6-5|few|TRBJ1-5
TGTGCCAGCAGTTACGGCGCTAGCAATCAGCCCCAGCATTTT
CASSYGASNQPQHF
>TRBD1|TRBV7-7|NA|TRBJ2-5
TGTGCTGGAGGGACAGGGTTCGGAGAGACCCAGTACTTC
CAGGTGFGETQYF
>NA|TRBV18|few|TRBJ1-5
TGTGCCAGCTCACCACCGGAGGGGGGGGGCAATCAGCCCCAGCATTTT
CASSPPEGGGNQPQHF
>TRBD1|TRBV6-2/TRBV6-3|NA|TRBJ1-4
TGTGCCAGCACCCCGGGACAGGGGGCTTTTCCCCGAAGCGAAAAACTGTTTTTT
CASTPGQGAFPRSEKLFF
>TRBD1|TRBV7-8|NA|TRBJ2-1
TGTGCCAGCAGGGTGGACAGGGGGCTAAACATACCCAATGAGCAGTTCTTC
CASRVDRGLNIPNEQFF
>NA|TRBV11-2|many|TRBJ1-2
TGTGCCAGCAGCCAGTATGAGTATGGCTACACCTTC
CASSQYEYGYTF
>TRBD1|TRBV4-1|NA|TRBJ2-3
TGCGCCAGCAGCCAAGGTCAGGGGGCTTATACGCAGTATTTT
CASSQGQGAYTQYF
>TRBD1|TRBV5-1|NA|TRBJ2-3
TGCGCCAGCAGCGTCCGGGACAGGGGGCAAAATACGCAGTATTTT
CASSVRDRGQNTQYF
>NA|TRBV4-1|few|TRBJ2-2
TGCGCCAGCAGCCGAAGGACAGCCACCGGGGAGCTGTTTTTT
CASSRRTATGELFF
>NA|TRBV29-1|few|TRBJ1-4
TGCAGCGTTGAAGCAGCCGGGGCTAATGAAAAACTGTTTTTT
CSVEAAGANEKLFF
>NA|TRBV28|few|TRBJ1-3
TGTGCCAGCATTGAGGTTCCAGGTTTTGGAAACACCATATATTTT
CASIEVPGFGNTIYF
>TRBD1|TRBV28|NA|TRBJ1-2
TGTGCCAGCAGTTCCGGGACAGGGTTGGGAGGCTACACCTTC
CASSSGTGLGGYTF
>NA|TRBV12-3/TRBV12-4|NA|TRBJ1-2
TGTGCCACCTCGACGGGGGGGGCTAACTATGGCTACACCTTC
CATSTGGANYGYTF
>NA|TRBV10-3|NA|TRBJ1-1
TGTGCCATCAGTGAGTCCGGTTTACTTGAAGCTTTCTTT
CAISESGLLEAFF
>TRBD2|TRBV7-3|NA|TRBJ2-3
TGTGCCAGCAGGTTACAGCGGGGTTCGGCAGATACGCAGTATTTT
CASRLQRGSADTQYF
>NA|TRBV21-1|NA|TRBJ2-1
TGTGCCAGCAGAGATCGACAGGGTGGCAATGAGCAGTTCTTC
CASRDRQGGNEQFF
>NA|TRBV5-1|many|TRBJ2-3
TGCGCCAGCAGCTTGGATCAGGGGACGAGCACAGATACGCAGTATTTT
CASSLDQGTSTDTQYF
>NA|TRBV4-1|few|TRBJ1-4
TGCGCCAGCAGCCAGAACCAGGGCACGGCTAATGAAAAACTGTTTTTT
CASSQNQGTANEKLFF
>NA|TRBV6-2/TRBV6-3|NA|TRBJ2-5
TGTGCCAGCAGTTACGCGGCAGGGCAAGAGACCCAGTACTTC
CASSYAAGQETQYF
>TRBD1|TRBV5-1|NA|TRBJ1-1
TGCGCCAGCAGCTTTCAGGGGGCGAGAACTGAAGCTTTCTTT
CASSFQGARTEAFF
>NA|TRBV3-1|few|TRBJ2-3
TGTGCCAGCAGCCCACGGAGGGGACGCACAGATACGCAGTATTTT
CASSPRRGRTDTQYF
>NA|TRBV27|NA|TRBJ1-5
TGTGCCAGCAGCCTCCGGGTTCAGCCCCAGCATTTT
CASSLRVQPQHF
>NA|TRBV12-3/TRBV12-4|NA|TRBJ1-2
TGTGCCAGCAGCCAAGACGACTATGGCTACACCTTC
CASSQDDYGYTF
>TRBD1|TRBV7-6|few|TRBJ1-1
TGTGCCAGCAGCTTAGCAGGGACAGACACTGAAGCTTTCTTT
CASSLAGTDTEAFF
>TRBD2|TRBV5-1|NA|TRBJ2-3
TGCGCCAGCAGCTTGACTAGCGGGGGGGCGGAAGATACGCAGTATTTT
CASSLTSGGAEDTQYF
>NA|TRBV12-3/TRBV12-4|many|TRBJ2-7
TGTGCCAGCAGTTTGAGAGCCTACGAGCAGTACTTC
CASSLRAYEQYF
>TRBD2|TRBV7-9|NA|TRBJ2-1
TGTGCCAACTCAGCGGGGAGCTCCTACAATGAGCAGTTCTTC
CANSAGSSYNEQFF
>NA|TRBV5-1|few|TRBJ2-4
TGCGCCAGCAGCTTGGTGGAAGGGGACTCCCATCAGTACTTC
CASSLVEGDSHQYF
>NA|TRBV5-4|few|TRBJ2-6
TGTGCCAGCAGCTCAAGCCAGTCTGGGGCCAACGTCCTGACTTTC
CASSSSQSGANVLTF
>NA|TRBV7-9|many|TRBJ2-1
TGTGCCAGCAGCCCGAGAAGCTCCTACAATGAGCAGTTCTTC
CASSPRSSYNEQFF
>NA|TRBV5-1|NA|TRBJ1-2
TGCGCCAGCAGCTTGGTAGCTCCGGGGGGCGATGGCTACACCTTC
CASSLVAPGGDGYTF
>NA|TRBV5-1|NA|TRBJ1-1
TGCGCCAGCAGCTTGTCAGGGTACACTGAAGCTTTCTTT
CASSLSGYTEAFF
>TRBD1|TRBV15|few|TRBJ1-2
TGTGCCACCAGCGGTTTCGACAGGGGAGATTATGGCTACACCTTC
CATSGFDRGDYGYTF
>TRBD2|TRBV6-2/TRBV6-3|NA|TRBJ2-5
TGTGCCAGCAGTTACCCTAGCGGGGGGCCGGAAGAGACCCAGTACTTC
CASSYPSGGPEETQYF
>NA|TRBV4-3|many|TRBJ2-3
TGCGCCAGCAGCCAAGCCCCAGGCCCAGATACGCAGTATTTT
CASSQAPGPDTQYF
>NA|TRBV6-2/TRBV6-3|many|TRBJ2-2
TGTGCCAGCAAGGGATGGAACACCGGGGAGCTGTTTTTT
CASKGWNTGELFF
>TRBD1|TRBV7-2|NA|TRBJ2-7
TGTGCCAGCAGCTTAAGGGGGCCCTACGAGCAGTACTTC
CASSLRGPYEQYF
>TRBD2|TRBV6-5|NA|TRBJ2-3
TGTGCCAGCCCATCCCCAGTAGCGGGGGGGCCTCAGGATCAGGATACGCAGTATTTT
CASPSPVAGGPQDQDTQYF
>NA|TRBV6-5|many|TRBJ1-1
TGTGCCAGCAGTTATGACAGGAACACTGAAGCTTTCTTT
CASSYDRNTEAFF
>NA|TRBV7-8|NA|TRBJ1-6
TGTGCCAGCAGCCTTCGGACAGTCTATAATTCACCCCTCCACTTT
CASSLRTVYNSPLHF
>TRBD1|TRBV6-5|NA|TRBJ1-1
TGTGCCAGCAGTTACTCGCGCGGGACAGGGAACACTGAAGCTTTCTTT
CASSYSRGTGNTEAFF
>NA|TRBV7-2|NA|TRBJ1-5
TGTGCCAGCAGCTCCGACATGGATCAGCCCCAGCATTTT
CASSSDMDQPQHF
>NA|TRBV20-1|few|TRBJ1-2
TGCAGTGCCACCCCCGATAACTATGGCTACACCTTC
CSATPDNYGYTF
>TRBD1|TRBV18|few|TRBJ2-5
TGTGCCAGCTCACCAATGACAGGGGCGGACGAGACCCAGTACTTC
CASSPMTGADETQYF
>NA|TRBV6-2/TRBV6-3|NA|TRBJ1-2
TGTGCCAGCAGTTACTCGGGCGGACGAAACTATGGCTACACCTTC
CASSYSGGRNYGYTF
>TRBD1|TRBV5-1|few|TRBJ2-5
TGCGCCAGCAGACAAGCAGGGGGCGCGGAGACCCAGTACTTC
CASRQAGGAETQYF
>TRBD1|TRBV5-1|NA|TRBJ1-1
TGCGCCAGCAGCGAAGCAGGGGGTTGGAACACTGAAGCTTTCTTT
CASSEAGGWNTEAFF
>NA|TRBV7-2|NA|TRBJ1-5
TGTGCCAGCAGCCGGGGGGCGGGGGCTCGGCAGCCCCAGCATTTT
CASSRGAGARQPQHF
>NA|TRBV14|many|TRBJ1-4
TGTGCCAGCAGCCCGACAGTTACCGGAAAACTGTTTTTT
CASSPTVTGKLFF
>NA|TRBV28|NA|TRBJ2-4
TGTGCCAGCAGTTTCCGTGGGGTCATAAACATTCAGTACTTC
CASSFRGVINIQYF
>NA|TRBV7-2|few|TRBJ2-2
TGTGCCAGCAGAACACGTATGAACACCGGGGAGCTGTTTTTT
CASRTRMNTGELFF
>NA|TRBV6-2/TRBV6-3|NA|TRBJ1-2
TGTGCCAGCAGTCCCCGGATTGAGGGCTGGGGAGATGGCTACACCTTC
CASSPRIEGWGDGYTF
>NA|TRBV12-3/TRBV12-4|few|TRBJ1-6
TGTGCCAGCAGCCAAGACAGGACAGTCAATTCACCCCTCCACTTT
CASSQDRTVNSPLHF
>TRBD2|TRBV5-1|few|TRBJ2-3
TGCGCCAGCAGCGTAGAGCGGGGGGCAGATACGCAGTATTTT
CASSVERGADTQYF